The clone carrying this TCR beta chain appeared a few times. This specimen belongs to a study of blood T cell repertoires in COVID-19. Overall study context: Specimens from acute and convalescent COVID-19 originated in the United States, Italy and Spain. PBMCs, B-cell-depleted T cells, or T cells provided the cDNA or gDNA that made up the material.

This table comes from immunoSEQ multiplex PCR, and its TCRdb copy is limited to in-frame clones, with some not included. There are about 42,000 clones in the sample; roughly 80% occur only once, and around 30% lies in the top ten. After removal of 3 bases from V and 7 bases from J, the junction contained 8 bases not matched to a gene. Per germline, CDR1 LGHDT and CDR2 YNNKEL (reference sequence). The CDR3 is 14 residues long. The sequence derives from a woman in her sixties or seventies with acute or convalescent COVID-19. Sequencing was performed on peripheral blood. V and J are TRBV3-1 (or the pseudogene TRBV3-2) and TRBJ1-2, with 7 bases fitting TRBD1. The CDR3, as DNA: TGTGCCAGCAGCCACCGTACAGGGGAAGCTGGCTACACCTTC. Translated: CASSHRTGEAGYTF.